This record looks at one T cell receptor beta chain sequence and its context. Which antigen it targets is not known. There are no base qualities to consult, and no much larger clone falls within one base. CD8 naive samples were obtained by positive selection for CCR7 among CD45RO-negative cells, yielding a CD45RA+CCR7+ population from which TemRA cells were excluded. The donors were healthy, HIV-negative adults with no recently reported acute infections or vaccinations. All donors were Caucasian adults living in Nashville, Tennessee, USA. Blood was obtained by leukapheresis, after which PBMCs were separated by Ficoll-Histopaque density gradient centrifugation and cryopreserved in liquid nitrogen vapor phase. Analytical flow cytometry was used to check the purity and quantity of each magnetically sorted T cell population. From each sorted fraction, genomic DNA was isolated and quantified by UV absorbance on a Nanodrop 2000c.

The CDR3 spans 15 residues, from the cysteine through the phenylalanine. The entry retains the CDR3 DNA only, 45 bases that are in frame from base 1. V has 7 bases trimmed and J has 4 bases trimmed; junction bases matching no gene number 7. CDR1 and CDR2 were assigned from the germline V gene as SNHLY and FYNNEI. This sample is part of a study of shared clonotypes between healthy human individuals (TCRdb year 2020). A note on the overall study: A few men and two women, aged 18 to 49 years, made up the cohort. Libraries were prepared and TCR repertoires were sequenced by different laboratories using diverse techniques, in order to increase sequencing depth and limit assay-specific biases. For each donor, CD4 naive and CD4 memory were each run on three plates, CD8 naive on two plates, and CD8 memory on one plate. To estimate repertoire size and how much clonotype sharing occurs between individuals, the study deeply sequenced the blood TCR repertoires of a handful of healthy adults. Between about 0.8 and 9 billion PBMCs per donor were obtained by leukapheresis.

General conclusions and limits of the study: Pairwise subsampling indicated that sequencing depth was expected to affect the degree of clonotype sharing among donors. Higher generation probabilities were observed for clonotypes shared by all four sorted-subset donors than for non-shared clonotypes. Even with the large sequencing depth, rarefaction of the sorted-subset datasets indicated that sequencing was incomplete. Naive subsets generally had larger estimated clonotype richness than memory subsets did. Sampling was restricted to blood, and TCR repertoires in tissue are likely to differ from TCR repertoires in blood. Because the study included only a small number of donors, the genetic and exposure-history diversity represented was limited. Sharing across a few donors was observed for about 5% of naive CD4, about 4% of naive CD8, over 2% of memory CD4, and around 0.4% of memory CD8 clonotypes.

Using the deep immunoSEQ assay, multiplex PCR amplified TCR CDR3 regions from genomic DNA. For each cell subset, the extracted genomic DNA was distributed evenly across all wells of several immunoSEQ 96-well plates, and each plate served as one replicate. For sorted subsets, about 210 ng of genomic DNA, equivalent to 25,000 to 30,000 T cell genomes, went into each replicate PCR. The purified libraries were quantified using a Qubit 3.0 fluorometer, sized with a Bioanalyzer 2100, and then quantified again using the KAPA Library Quantification kit. Each immunoSEQ 96-well plate was sequenced on its own single-read 150-cycle Illumina NextSeq 550 flow cell. In the authors' own workflow: Because the immunoSEQ output held only junctional sequences and lacked quality scores, the filtering could not match the filtering applied to full-length reads. To assign V/J genes and CDR3, sequences were annotated using PyIR, a Python wrapper for IgBLAST v1.9, with IMGT germline references. Any read was removed if the V/J assignment was weak (E-value above 1e-6), the CDR3 was missing, or the read contained stop codons, out-of-frame junctions, or ambiguous translated residues. V3J clonotypes were defined as sequences sharing the same inferred V gene, J gene, and CDR3 amino acid sequence. Percentage overlap between repertoires was calculated by dividing the number of shared unique clonotypes by the size of the smaller repertoire. Three approaches were used to assess repertoire richness: RTK rarefaction, the Chao1 estimator, and Recon v2.1 estimates of unobserved clonotypes. Generation probabilities were computed with OLGA for all TCRbeta clonotypes obtained by the gDNA method from several donors. TCRdb stores this immuneACCESS table with in-frame sequences only. Part of the clones is absent; in the studies checked, under half of the shortfall reflects unresolved V genes, and no reason is known for the rest. V and J calls and clone size are as listed in that table; D and trimming were resolved from the DNA. The sample contains about 2.1 million clones, 80% to 95% of them found a single time. The ten largest clones represent around 1.7% of the sample.

Rearrangement joined TRBV2 to TRBJ1-6, and 7 junctional nucleotides match TRBD1. This sequence originates from a man aged 18 to 29 in good health. Some clones in this sample may be carry-over from other donors' samples. Sequencing was performed on naive CD8+ T cells from PBMCs. The cell subset or site label, read with the paper, signifies: CD45RA+CCR7+. DNA sequence: TGTGCCAGCACTGACGGGACAGCTTATAATTCACCCCTCCACTTT. This codes for CASTDGTAYNSPLHF.